This TCR beta chain is drawn from a study of human T cells and chemical hapten exposure. MiXCR was run by TCRdb on the RACE reads, yielding one entry per CDR3 protein. The table records fewer than 200,000 distinct CDR3 sequences, around 24% of them present only once. Time point given: patch test 1, 2 weeks after DPC sensitization. Treatment of the sample: therapeutic diphenylcyclopropenone sensitization with weekly scalp DPC. The trim removed 11 bases at V and 6 bases at J, leaving 8 bases unmatched. This CDR3 comprises 14 residues. Germline V CDR1 and CDR2: SNHLY, FYNNEI. The TCR comes from a woman aged 45-65 years with alopecia areata. Some clones in this sample may be carry-over from other donors' samples. This sample comprised whole blood, obtained in connection with sensitization to the hapten diphenylcyclopropenone (DPC). This sequence joins TRBV2 and TRBJ2-1; 12 bases match TRBD2. This CDR3 reads CAGSGLAGPNEQFF. As DNA, the CDR3 is TGTGCCGGATCGGGACTAGCGGGTCCCAATGAGCAGTTCTTC.